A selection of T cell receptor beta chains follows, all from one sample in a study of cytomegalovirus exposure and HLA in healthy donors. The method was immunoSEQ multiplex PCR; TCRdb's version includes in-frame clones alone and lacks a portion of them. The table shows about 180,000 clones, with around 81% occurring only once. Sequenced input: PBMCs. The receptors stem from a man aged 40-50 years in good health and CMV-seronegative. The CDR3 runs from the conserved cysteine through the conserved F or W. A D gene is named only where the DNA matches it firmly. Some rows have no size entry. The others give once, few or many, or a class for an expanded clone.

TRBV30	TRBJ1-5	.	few	CAWTSDNRNQPQHF	TGTGCCTGGACCTCAGACAACCGCAATCAGCCCCAGCATTTT
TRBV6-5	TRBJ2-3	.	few	CASRNRVGTDTQYF	TGTGCCAGCAGAAACAGGGTCGGCACAGATACGCAGTATTTT
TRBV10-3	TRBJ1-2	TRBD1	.	CAISERDRGRNGYTF	TGTGCCATCAGTGAGAGGGACAGGGGGCGAAATGGCTACACCTTC
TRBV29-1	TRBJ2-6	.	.	CSAQGGQSSGANVLTF	TGCAGCGCCCAGGGGGGACAGAGCTCTGGGGCCAACGTCCTGACTTTC
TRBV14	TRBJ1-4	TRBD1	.	CASSRQNPGQGNEKLFF	TGTGCCAGCAGCCGACAAAACCCGGGACAGGGGAATGAAAAACTGTTTTTT
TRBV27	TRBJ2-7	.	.	CASSFRVLDEQYF	TGTGCCAGCAGTTTCAGGGTTTTGGACGAGCAGTACTTC
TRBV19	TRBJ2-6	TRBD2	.	CASTSGRGLAGAGANVLTF	TGTGCCAGTACCTCGGGGCGGGGACTAGCGGGAGCCGGGGCCAACGTCCTGACTTTC
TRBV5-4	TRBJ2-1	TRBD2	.	CASSLGLAENNEQFF	TGTGCCAGCAGCTTAGGACTAGCGGAAAACAATGAGCAGTTCTTC
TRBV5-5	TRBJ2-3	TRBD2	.	CASRLLAGGTDTQYF	TGTGCCAGCAGACTACTAGCGGGAGGCACAGATACGCAGTATTTT
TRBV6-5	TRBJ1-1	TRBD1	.	CASSYGLQGAAFF	TGTGCCAGCAGTTACGGATTACAGGGGGCAGCTTTCTTT
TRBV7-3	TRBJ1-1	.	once	CASSSPRGGVEAFF	TGTGCCAGCAGCTCCCCTAGGGGGGGCGTTGAAGCTTTCTTT
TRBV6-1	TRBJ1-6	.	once	CASKVGGGVSPLHF	TGTGCCAGCAAAGTCGGGGGGGGAGTCTCACCCCTCCACTTT
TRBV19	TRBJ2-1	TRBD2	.	CASRILSTGTSGSTEQFF	TGTGCCAGTAGGATTCTTTCCACCGGGACTAGCGGGTCCACTGAGCAGTTCTTC
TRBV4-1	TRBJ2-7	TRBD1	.	CASSQDVGTGSYEQYF	TGCGCCAGCAGCCAAGATGTTGGGACAGGGTCCTACGAGCAGTACTTC
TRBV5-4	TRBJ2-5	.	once	CASSLAGRETQYF	TGTGCCAGCAGCTTGGCTGGCCGAGAGACCCAGTACTTC
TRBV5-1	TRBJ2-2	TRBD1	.	CASSHTTGGTGELFF	TGCGCCAGCAGCCATACGACAGGGGGTACCGGGGAGCTGTTTTTT
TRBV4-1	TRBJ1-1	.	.	CASSQVSAMNTEAFF	TGCGCCAGCAGCCAAGTTTCAGCGATGAACACTGAAGCTTTCTTT
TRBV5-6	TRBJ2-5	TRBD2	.	CASTSGGQETQYF	TGTGCCAGTACTAGCGGGGGTCAAGAGACCCAGTACTTC
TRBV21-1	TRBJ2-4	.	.	CASSKRGQKVAKNIQYF	TGTGCCAGCAGCAAACGAGGCCAGAAGGTAGCCAAAAACATTCAGTACTTC
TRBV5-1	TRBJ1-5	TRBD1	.	CASSSGQPNQPQHF	TGCGCCAGCAGCTCGGGACAGCCTAATCAGCCCCAGCATTTT
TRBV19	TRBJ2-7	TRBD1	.	CATKEGTGVYEQYF	TGTGCCACAAAGGAAGGAACAGGGGTCTACGAGCAGTACTTC
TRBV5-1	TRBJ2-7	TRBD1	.	CASSLEGGLDEQYF	TGCGCCAGCAGCTTGGAAGGGGGCTTGGACGAGCAGTACTTC
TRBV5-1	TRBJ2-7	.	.	CASSLNRVNYEQYF	TGCGCCAGCAGCTTAAACAGGGTGAACTACGAGCAGTACTTC
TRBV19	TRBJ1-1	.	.	CASSILGRNTEAFF	TGTGCCAGTAGTATTTTGGGGCGGAACACTGAAGCTTTCTTT
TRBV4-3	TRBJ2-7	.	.	CASSQTAIGTSEQYF	TGCGCCAGCAGCCAAACTGCCATAGGGACTTCCGAGCAGTACTTC
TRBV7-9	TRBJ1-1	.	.	CASNQPGQRYTEAFF	TGTGCCAGCAATCAGCCCGGGCAGCGGTACACTGAAGCTTTCTTT
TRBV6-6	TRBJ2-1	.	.	CASNKVQGYEQFF	TGTGCCAGCAACAAGGTACAGGGCTATGAGCAGTTCTTC
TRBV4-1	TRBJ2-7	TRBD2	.	CASSQSASGSYYEQYF	TGCGCCAGCAGCCAAAGCGCTAGCGGGAGTTACTACGAGCAGTACTTC
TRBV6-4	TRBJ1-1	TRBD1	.	CASSVQAGGGTEAFF	TGTGCCAGCAGTGTTCAGGCAGGGGGAGGCACTGAAGCTTTCTTT
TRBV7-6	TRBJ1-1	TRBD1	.	CASSLAPGGEGTEAFF	TGTGCCAGCAGCTTAGCCCCAGGGGGCGAGGGCACTGAAGCTTTCTTT
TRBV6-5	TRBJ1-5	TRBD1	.	CASSQTGPGQPQHF	TGTGCCAGCAGCCAGACAGGGCCAGGCCAGCCCCAGCATTTT
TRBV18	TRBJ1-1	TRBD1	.	CASSQLDRVVTEAFF	TGTGCCAGCTCACAACTAGACAGGGTAGTCACTGAAGCTTTCTTT
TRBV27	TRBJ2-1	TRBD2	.	CASSPRTSGNNEQFF	TGTGCCAGCAGTCCGAGGACTAGCGGAAACAATGAGCAGTTCTTC
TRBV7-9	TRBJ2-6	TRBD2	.	CAAPRGVSGANVLTF	TGTGCCGCCCCTCGGGGGGTCTCTGGGGCCAACGTCCTGACTTTC
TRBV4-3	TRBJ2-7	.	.	CASSRNRRSYEQYF	TGCGCCAGCAGCCGGAACAGGAGATCCTACGAGCAGTACTTC
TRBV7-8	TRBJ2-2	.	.	CASSPPYGVNTGELFF	TGTGCCAGCAGCCCCCCCTACGGGGTGAACACCGGGGAGCTGTTTTTT
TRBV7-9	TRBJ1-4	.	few	CASSLAYRRNEKLFF	TGTGCCAGCAGCTTAGCGTACAGGCGGAATGAAAAACTGTTTTTT
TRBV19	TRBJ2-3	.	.	CASSPRTLRADTQYF	TGTGCCAGTAGTCCCCGGACATTAAGAGCAGATACGCAGTATTTT
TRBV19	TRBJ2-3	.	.	CASSEGVSDTQYF	TGTGCCAGTAGTGAAGGGGTATCAGATACGCAGTATTTT
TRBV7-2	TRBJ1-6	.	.	CASSLRPLLNSPLHF	TGTGCCAGCAGCCTCAGGCCTCTCCTAAATTCACCCCTCCACTTT
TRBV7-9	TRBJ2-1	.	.	CASSLAGAYNEQFF	TGTGCCAGCAGCTTAGCCGGGGCCTACAATGAGCAGTTCTTC
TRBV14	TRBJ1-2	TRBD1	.	CASSSPGQGADGYTF	TGTGCCAGCAGCTCACCGGGACAGGGGGCGGATGGCTACACCTTC
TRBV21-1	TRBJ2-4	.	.	CASTHLGSKNIQYF	TGTGCCAGCACTCACTTAGGTAGCAAGAACATTCAGTACTTC
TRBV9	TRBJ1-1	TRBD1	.	CASSDGRDRVMNTEAFF	TGTGCCAGCAGCGATGGCCGGGACAGGGTAATGAACACTGAAGCTTTCTTT
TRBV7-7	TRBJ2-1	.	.	CASSPAGNPNNEQFF	TGTGCCAGCAGCCCCGCGGGGAATCCAAACAATGAGCAGTTCTTC
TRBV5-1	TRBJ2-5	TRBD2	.	CASSRSSGIHEETQYF	TGCGCCAGCAGCCGTTCTAGCGGGATCCACGAAGAGACCCAGTACTTC
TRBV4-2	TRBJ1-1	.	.	CASSPPAGRSTEAFF	TGTGCCAGCAGCCCCCCGGCAGGGAGGTCCACTGAAGCTTTCTTT
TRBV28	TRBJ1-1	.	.	CASSLPKPGQRPTEAFF	TGTGCCAGCAGTTTACCCAAACCTGGACAGAGGCCCACTGAAGCTTTCTTT